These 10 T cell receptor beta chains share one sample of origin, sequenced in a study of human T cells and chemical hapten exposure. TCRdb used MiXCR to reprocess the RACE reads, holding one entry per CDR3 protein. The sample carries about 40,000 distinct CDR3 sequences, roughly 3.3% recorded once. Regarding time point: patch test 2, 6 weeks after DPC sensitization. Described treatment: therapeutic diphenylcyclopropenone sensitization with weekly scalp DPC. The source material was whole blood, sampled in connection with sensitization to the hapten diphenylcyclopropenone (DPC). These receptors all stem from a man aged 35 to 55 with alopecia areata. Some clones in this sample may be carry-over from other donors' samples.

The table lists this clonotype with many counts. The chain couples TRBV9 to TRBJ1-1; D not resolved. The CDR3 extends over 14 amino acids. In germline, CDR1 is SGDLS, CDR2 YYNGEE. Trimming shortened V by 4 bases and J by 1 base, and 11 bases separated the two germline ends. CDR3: CASSPRGENTEAFF. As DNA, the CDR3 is TGTGCCAGCAGCCCGAGAGGAGAGAACACTGAAGCTTTCTTT.

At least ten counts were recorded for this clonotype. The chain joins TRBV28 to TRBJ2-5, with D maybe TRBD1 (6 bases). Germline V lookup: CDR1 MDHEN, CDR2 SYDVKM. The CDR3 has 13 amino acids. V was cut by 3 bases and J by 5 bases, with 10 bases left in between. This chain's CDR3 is CASSFGQSETQYF. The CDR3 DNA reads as TGTGCCAGCAGTTTCGGACAGTCGGAGACCCAGTACTTC.

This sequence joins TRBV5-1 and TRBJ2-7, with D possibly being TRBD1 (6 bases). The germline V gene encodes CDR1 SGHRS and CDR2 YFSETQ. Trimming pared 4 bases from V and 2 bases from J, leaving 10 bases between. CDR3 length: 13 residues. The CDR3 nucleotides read TGCGCCAGCAGCAGACAGGCCACCTACGAGCAGTACTTC. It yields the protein CASSRQATYEQYF.

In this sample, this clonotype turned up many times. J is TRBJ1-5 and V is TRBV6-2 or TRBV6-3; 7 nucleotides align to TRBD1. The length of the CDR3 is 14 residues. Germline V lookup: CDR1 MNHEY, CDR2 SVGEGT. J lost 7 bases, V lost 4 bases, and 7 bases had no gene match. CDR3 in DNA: TGTGCCAGCAGTTTGACAGGGTTGAGACAGCCCCAGCATTTT. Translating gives CASSLTGLRQPQHF.

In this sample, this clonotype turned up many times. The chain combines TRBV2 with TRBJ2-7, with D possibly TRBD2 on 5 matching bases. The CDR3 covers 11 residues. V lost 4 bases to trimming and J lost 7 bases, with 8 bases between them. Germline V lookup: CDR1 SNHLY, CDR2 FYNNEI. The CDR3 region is CASSVSGEQYF. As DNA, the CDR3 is TGTGCCAGCAGTGTCTCGGGGGAGCAGTACTTC.

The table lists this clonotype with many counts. CDR3 coding DNA: TGTGCCAGCAACCCTAAGACAGGGTACCAAGAGACCCAGTACTTC. The encoded protein is CASNPKTGYQETQYF. The chain is built from TRBV2 and TRBJ2-5, with 7 bases lining up with TRBD1. Trimming took 7 bases from V and 0 from J; bases not matched to a gene: 8. Germline loops: CDR1 SNHLY, CDR2 FYNNEI. The CDR3 runs 15 residues. The whole variable domain, remainder taken from reference TRBV2 and TRBJ2-5, is EPEVTQTPSHQVTQMGQEVILRCVPISNHLYFYWYRQILGQKVEFLVSFYNNEISEKSEIFDDQFSVERPDGSNFTLKIRSTKLEDSAMYFCASNPKTGYQETQYFGPGTRLLVL.

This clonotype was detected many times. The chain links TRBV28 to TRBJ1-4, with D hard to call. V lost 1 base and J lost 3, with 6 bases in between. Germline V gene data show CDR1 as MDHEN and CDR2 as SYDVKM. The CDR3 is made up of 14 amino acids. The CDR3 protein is CASSLSPPNEKLFF. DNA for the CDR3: TGTGCCAGCAGTTTATCGCCGCCTAATGAAAAACTGTTTTTT.

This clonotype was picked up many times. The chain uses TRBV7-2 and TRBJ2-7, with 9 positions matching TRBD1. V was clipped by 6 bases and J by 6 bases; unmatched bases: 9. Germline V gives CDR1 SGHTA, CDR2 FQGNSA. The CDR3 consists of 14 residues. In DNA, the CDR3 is TGTGCCAGCAGTAACGACAGGGGGATCGCCGAGCAGTACTTC. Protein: CASSNDRGIAEQYF.

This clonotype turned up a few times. CDR3 in DNA: TGTGCCAGCAGCGTAGTTGACCACGGAAACACCATATATTTT. This sequence encodes CASSVVDHGNTIYF. This chain joins TRBV9 and TRBJ1-3; no clear D gene. Germline-derived CDR1 and CDR2 are SGDLS and YYNGEE. The CDR3 sequence is 14 residues long. V dropped 0 bases and J dropped 4 bases, with 8 bases sitting between them. The full variable domain, with the rest looked up from reference TRBV9 and TRBJ1-3, is DSGVTQTPKHLITATGQRVTLRCSPRSGDLSVYWYQQSLDQGLQFLIQYYNGEERAKGNILERFSAQQFPDLHSELNLSSLELGDSALYFCASSVVDHGNTIYFGEGSWLTVV.

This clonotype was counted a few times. CDR3 nucleotides: TGTGCCAGCAGCTCGTCCGGTTATGGCGGGGGTAACCGGGATACGCAGTATTTT. This sequence encodes CASSSSGYGGGNRDTQYF. This chain links TRBV28 with TRBJ2-3; 7 positions match TRBD2. Per germline, CDR1 MDHEN and CDR2 SYDVKM. This CDR3 contains 18 residues. After removal of 6 bases from V and 6 bases from J, the junction contained 21 bases not matched to a gene.